Listed below are T cell receptor beta chains from one sample, sequenced in a study of blood T cell repertoires in COVID-19. Sequencing used immunoSEQ multiplex PCR; TCRdb keeps in-frame clones, though not all of them. The table has about 30,000 clones, around 74% seen once. The material sequenced was peripheral blood. Source of these receptors: a woman aged 70-85 years with active or convalescent COVID-19. The CDR3 runs from the conserved cysteine through the conserved F or W. The order of the fields is J gene, clone size, D gene, V gene, CDR3 protein, CDR3 DNA. D genes are given only for firm matches. Part of the rows lack a size; the others show once, few, many or a class for expanded clones.

TRBJ1-4 | NA | NA | TRBV29-1 | CSVEGGLSEKLFF | TGCAGCGTTGAGGGGGGTTTGAGTGAAAAACTGTTTTTT
TRBJ1-5 | NA | NA | TRBV5-1 | CASSLDDSQPQHF | TGCGCCAGCAGCTTGGACGACAGTCAGCCCCAGCATTTT
TRBJ1-5 | once | NA | TRBV7-9 | CASSLAQKNQPQHF | TGTGCCAGCAGCTTAGCCCAGAAAAATCAGCCCCAGCATTTT
TRBJ2-6 | NA | TRBD1 | TRBV3-1/TRBV3-2 | CASSQHRDRGLGANVLTF | TGTGCCAGCAGCCAGCACCGGGACAGGGGGCTTGGGGCCAACGTCCTGACTTTC
TRBJ2-7 | NA | NA | TRBV7-2 | CASSLTRHEQYF | TGTGCCAGCAGTTTGACTCGGCACGAGCAGTACTTC
TRBJ1-1 | NA | NA | TRBV16 | CASSLSFRDTEAFF | TGTGCCAGCAGCCTATCTTTCAGGGACACTGAAGCTTTCTTT
TRBJ1-6 | few | NA | TRBV7-9 | CASSQITGMGSPLHF | TGTGCCAGCAGCCAGATTACAGGGATGGGGTCACCCCTCCACTTT
TRBJ1-3 | NA | NA | TRBV2 | CASSPYAGIAGNTIYF | TGTGCCAGCAGTCCCTATGCGGGGATCGCTGGAAACACCATATATTTT
TRBJ2-1 | NA | TRBD1 | TRBV29-1 | CSGQTGKLNEQFF | TGCAGCGGACAGACAGGGAAATTGAATGAGCAGTTCTTC
TRBJ1-4 | NA | NA | TRBV7-6 | CASSLGTPLGDEKLFF | TGTGCCAGCAGCCTAGGGACGCCTCTCGGGGATGAAAAACTGTTTTTT
TRBJ1-4 | few | TRBD1 | TRBV29-1 | CSVSGGEKLFF | TGCAGCGTCTCAGGGGGTGAAAAACTGTTTTTT
TRBJ1-1 | NA | NA | TRBV5-6 | CASSLVQVTTEAFF | TGTGCCAGCAGCTTGGTCCAGGTTACGACTGAAGCTTTCTTT
TRBJ2-5 | NA | NA | TRBV15 | CATSREGLYQETQYF | TGTGCCACCAGCAGAGAGGGACTTTATCAAGAGACCCAGTACTTC
TRBJ1-5 | medium-sized | NA | TRBV18 | CASSPSGRGGNQPQHF | TGTGCCAGCTCACCGTCGGGGCGCGGGGGCAATCAGCCCCAGCATTTT
TRBJ2-7 | NA | NA | TRBV7-2 | CASSLTGGTVAEQYF | TGTGCCAGCAGCTTAACCGGCGGGACGGTAGCCGAGCAGTACTTC
TRBJ1-5 | few | NA | TRBV4-1 | CASSQIPGSGGSVSNQPQHF | TGCGCCAGCAGCCAAATACCAGGGTCGGGGGGGAGCGTTAGCAATCAGCCCCAGCATTTT
TRBJ2-7 | NA | NA | TRBV19 | CASSKGPQQGWQYF | TGTGCCAGTAGTAAGGGCCCACAACAGGGCTGGCAGTACTTC
TRBJ1-2 | NA | NA | TRBV11-1 | CASSLGQSYGYTF | TGTGCCAGCAGCCTAGGACAGAGCTATGGCTACACCTTC
TRBJ2-7 | NA | TRBD2 | TRBV4-3 | CASSQVAVAGASYEQYF | TGCGCCAGCAGCCAAGTGGCAGTAGCGGGAGCTTCCTACGAGCAGTACTTC
TRBJ2-2 | NA | TRBD2 | TRBV6-5 | CASSRLAGGGELFF | TGTGCCAGCAGTCGACTAGCGGGGGGTGGGGAGCTGTTTTTT
TRBJ2-1 | NA | TRBD2 | TRBV30 | CAWRRSGSGNEQFF | TGTGCCTGGAGAAGAAGCGGGAGCGGTAATGAGCAGTTCTTC
TRBJ2-6 | NA | NA | TRBV15 | CATQSSGANVLTF | TGTGCCACACAATCCTCTGGGGCCAACGTCCTGACTTTC
TRBJ1-4 | few | TRBD1 | TRBV27 | CASSFGTGIEKLFF | TGTGCCAGCAGTTTTGGGACAGGGATTGAAAAACTGTTTTTT
TRBJ1-2 | NA | NA | TRBV7-9 | CASSRPHAGRYGYTF | TGTGCCAGCAGCAGGCCCCACGCAGGGAGGTATGGCTACACCTTC
TRBJ2-3 | NA | NA | TRBV3-1/TRBV3-2 | CASSQDSPGTQYF | TGTGCCAGCAGCCAAGATTCGCCCGGTACGCAGTATTTT
TRBJ1-2 | NA | TRBD1 | TRBV18 | CASSFPDRGRGYTF | TGTGCCAGCTCATTCCCAGACAGGGGGCGCGGCTACACCTTC
TRBJ2-7 | NA | NA | TRBV5-1 | CASSPQVVAYEQYF | TGCGCCAGCAGCCCCCAGGTGGTCGCCTACGAGCAGTACTTC
TRBJ2-6 | NA | TRBD1 | TRBV6-1 | CASSGLTGSGANVLTF | TGTGCCAGCAGTGGCCTGACAGGGTCTGGGGCCAACGTCCTGACTTTC
TRBJ2-3 | once | TRBD2 | TRBV11-2 | CASSLERGAVPQYF | TGTGCCAGCAGCTTGGAGCGGGGGGCCGTACCGCAGTATTTT
TRBJ2-1 | NA | TRBD2 | TRBV3-1/TRBV3-2 | CASSKRLAERGIYNEQFF | TGTGCCAGCAGCAAACGACTAGCGGAAAGGGGAATCTACAATGAGCAGTTCTTC
TRBJ2-2 | once | NA | TRBV11-2 | CASSPDSNTGELFF | TGTGCCAGCAGCCCAGACAGCAACACCGGGGAGCTGTTTTTT
TRBJ2-7 | NA | NA | TRBV9 | CASSVVGQGSYEQYF | TGTGCCAGCAGCGTAGTGGGGCAGGGCTCCTACGAGCAGTACTTC
TRBJ1-4 | few | NA | TRBV5-6 | CASSLARTQGEKLFF | TGTGCCAGCAGCTTGGCTCGGACCCAGGGTGAAAAACTGTTTTTT
TRBJ2-3 | NA | NA | TRBV28 | CASSSPASEDRTDTQYF | TGTGCCAGCAGTTCCCCAGCATCGGAGGATCGCACAGATACGCAGTATTTT
TRBJ1-6 | NA | TRBD1 | TRBV9 | CASGPRDSNSPLHF | TGTGCCAGCGGGCCCCGGGACAGTAATTCACCCCTCCACTTT
TRBJ2-3 | NA | NA | TRBV19 | CASSIKAPEGQYF | TGTGCCAGTAGTATTAAAGCCCCAGAGGGGCAGTATTTT
TRBJ1-4 | NA | NA | TRBV5-6 | CASSSSIIREINEKLFF | TGTGCCAGCAGCTCAAGTATCATCAGGGAAATTAATGAAAAACTGTTTTTT
TRBJ2-2 | NA | TRBD1 | TRBV3-1/TRBV3-2 | CASSRGTGANTGELFF | TGTGCCAGCAGCCGTGGAACAGGGGCGAACACCGGGGAGCTGTTTTTT
TRBJ1-4 | NA | NA | TRBV5-1 | CASSRGFNEKLFF | TGCGCCAGTTCGCGGGGGTTCAATGAAAAACTGTTTTTT
TRBJ1-6 | NA | TRBD1 | TRBV6-1 | CASSVIRTGASNSPLHF | TGTGCCAGCAGTGTAATCCGGACAGGGGCTTCCAATTCACCCCTCCACTTT
TRBJ1-2 | once | NA | TRBV5-1 | CASSPTGVNYGYTF | TGCGCCAGCAGCCCAACCGGGGTTAACTATGGCTACACCTTC
TRBJ1-6 | NA | NA | TRBV19 | CASTPPGYNSPLHF | TGTGCCAGTACTCCCCCAGGGTATAATTCACCCCTCCACTTT
TRBJ2-5 | once | TRBD2 | TRBV5-1 | CASSLDASGAKETQYF | TGCGCCAGCAGCTTGGACGCTAGCGGGGCTAAAGAGACCCAGTACTTC
TRBJ2-5 | NA | TRBD2 | TRBV7-2 | CASSLRLAGVGETQYF | TGTGCCAGCAGCTTAAGGCTAGCGGGGGTCGGCGAGACCCAGTACTTC
TRBJ2-5 | NA | TRBD2 | TRBV7-8 | CASSLGKSGRFQETQYF | TGTGCCAGCAGCTTAGGGAAGAGCGGGAGATTCCAAGAGACCCAGTACTTC
TRBJ2-7 | NA | TRBD1 | TRBV28 | CASTPSNRGYEQYF | TGTGCCAGCACCCCATCGAACAGGGGATACGAGCAGTACTTC
TRBJ2-1 | few | TRBD2 | TRBV28 | CASSPRIYSGPDNEQFF | TGTGCCAGCAGTCCCCGCATATATAGCGGGCCAGACAATGAGCAGTTCTTC
TRBJ2-7 | NA | NA | TRBV5-6 | CASSLAGVLLGEQYF | TGTGCCAGCAGCTTGGCCGGGGTCCTCTTGGGCGAGCAGTACTTC
TRBJ2-4 | NA | TRBD1 | TRBV4-1 | CASSQTGAQYF | TGCGCCAGCAGCCAGACAGGGGCACAGTACTTC
TRBJ1-5 | NA | NA | TRBV20-1 | CSASDQMNQPQHF | TGCAGTGCTAGTGACCAAATGAATCAGCCCCAGCATTTT
TRBJ1-3 | NA | TRBD1 | TRBV6-2/TRBV6-3 | CASSPTTGAFGNTIYF | TGTGCCAGCAGTCCAACGACAGGGGCATTTGGAAACACCATATATTTT
TRBJ1-6 | NA | NA | TRBV7-9 | CASSLLPQGYRNSPLHF | TGTGCCAGCAGCTTACTCCCGCAGGGTTATCGTAATTCACCCCTCCACTTT
TRBJ2-3 | NA | NA | TRBV4-3 | CASSQDSGWTFTDTQYF | TGCGCCAGCAGCCAAGATAGTGGGTGGACATTCACAGATACGCAGTATTTT
TRBJ1-1 | NA | NA | TRBV6-5 | CASSLRRGRDTEAFF | TGTGCCAGCAGTCTCCGACGGGGAAGGGACACTGAAGCTTTCTTT
TRBJ1-1 | NA | TRBD1 | TRBV9 | CASSVGSRGPRTEAFF | TGTGCCAGCAGCGTAGGTAGCAGGGGGCCTAGGACTGAAGCTTTCTTT